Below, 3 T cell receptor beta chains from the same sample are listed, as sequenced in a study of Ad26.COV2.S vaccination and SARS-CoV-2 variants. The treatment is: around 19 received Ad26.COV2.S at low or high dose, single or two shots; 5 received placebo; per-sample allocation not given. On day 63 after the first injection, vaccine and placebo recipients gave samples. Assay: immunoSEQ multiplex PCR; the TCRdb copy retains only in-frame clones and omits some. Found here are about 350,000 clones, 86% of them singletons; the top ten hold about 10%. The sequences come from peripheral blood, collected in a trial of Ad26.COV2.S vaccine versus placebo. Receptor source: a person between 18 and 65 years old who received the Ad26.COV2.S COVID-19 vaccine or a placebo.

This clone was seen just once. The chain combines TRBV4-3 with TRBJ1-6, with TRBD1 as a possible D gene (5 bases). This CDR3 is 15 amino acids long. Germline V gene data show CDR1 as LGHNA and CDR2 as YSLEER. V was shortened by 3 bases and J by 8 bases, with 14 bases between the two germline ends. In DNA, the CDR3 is TGCGCCAGCAGCCACGGGGCCAGGGTACATTCACCCCTCCACTTT. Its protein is CASSHGARVHSPLHF.

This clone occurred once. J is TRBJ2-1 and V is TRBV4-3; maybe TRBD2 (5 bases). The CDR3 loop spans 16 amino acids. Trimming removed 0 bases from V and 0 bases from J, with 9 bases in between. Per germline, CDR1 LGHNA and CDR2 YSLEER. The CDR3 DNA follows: TGCGCCAGCAGCCAAGATAGGGCGGGCTCCTACAATGAGCAGTTCTTC. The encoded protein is CASSQDRAGSYNEQFF.

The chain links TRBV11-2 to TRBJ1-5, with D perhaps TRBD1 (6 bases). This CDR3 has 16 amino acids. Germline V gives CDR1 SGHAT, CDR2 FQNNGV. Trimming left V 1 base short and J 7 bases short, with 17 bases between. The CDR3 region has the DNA TGTGCCAGCAGCTTAGTCGGGGGCCGGGTTTCCCAGCCCCAGCATTTT. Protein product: CASSLVGGRVSQPQHF.